This T cell receptor (beta chain) originates from a study of graft-versus-host responses after intestinal transplantation. Study information: Recipients underwent multivisceral, liver-intestinal, or isolated intestinal transplants. Study observations and caveats: Early post-transplant HvG declines tracked with peak circulating GvH clone levels. Analysis identified GvH clones in recipient marrow, with some appearing first in ileum or blood.

As for this clone: The antigen is not known.

Generated by immunoSEQ multiplex PCR, the TCRdb table keeps only in-frame clones and is missing some. The sample shows some 87,000 clones, over 85% of them seen only once. The CDR3 loop spans 14 amino acids. With 3 bases removed from V and 4 bases from J, the gap between germline ends came to 14 bases. Germline V gene sequence: CDR1 SGHDT, CDR2 YYEEEE. This material consisted of unstimulated CD8+ T cells sorted from spleen or lymph node cells, taken before transplant. The rearrangement joins TRBV5-6 to TRBJ2-7; weak D call: TRBD2 (6 bases). The TCR originated in a human donor who was the organ donor for an intestinal transplant. The CDR3 bases are TGTGCCAGCAGCTACGGGAGAAACGAATACGAGCAGTACTTC. Amino acid sequence: CASSYGRNEYEQYF.